This is a list of T cell receptor beta chains from one sample in a study of T cells in Graves' hyperthyroidism and ophthalmopathy. One entry per CDR3 protein results from TCRdb running MiXCR on the multiplex PCR reads. The sample records about 200,000 distinct CDR3 sequences, around 18% being singletons. The sample comprised blood. The receptors shown here come from a man aged 40-50 years with Graves' hyperthyroidism. The CDR3 runs from the conserved cysteine through the conserved F or W. The order of the fields is J gene, clone size, V gene, D gene, CDR3 DNA, CDR3 protein. D genes are given only for firm matches. The size of a clone is reported for some rows only, either as once, few or many, or as a class for expanded clones.

TRBJ2-7 many TRBV14 TRBD1 TGTGCCAGCAGCCAAGGACATGGGACAGCGTACGAGCAGTACTTC CASSQGHGTAYEQYF
TRBJ1-1 . TRBV12-3/TRBV12-4 TRBD1 TGTGCCAGCAGAAATCTCGGGACAGGCGAACTCTTGAACACTGAAGCTTTCTTT CASRNLGTGELLNTEAFF
TRBJ2-7 . TRBV27 TRBD1 TGTGCCAGCAGCCCTAGAGGACAGGGTCTTCACGAGCAGTACTTC CASSPRGQGLHEQYF
TRBJ2-2 . TRBV4-2 . TGTGCCAGCAGCCAATCGCCCGGGGACACCGGCACCGGGGAGCTGTTTTTT CASSQSPGDTGTGELFF
TRBJ2-7 many TRBV5-1 TRBD1 TGCGCCAGCAGCTTGACAGGGGATAGGAACGAGCAGTACTTC CASSLTGDRNEQYF
TRBJ2-3 . TRBV5-4 TRBD2 TGTGCCAGCAGCTTCAGACTAGCGGGGGACACGCAGTATTTT CASSFRLAGDTQYF
TRBJ2-6 . TRBV7-3 . TGTGCCAGCAGCTTAGGACGGGGGGCTTTTGGGGCCAACGTCCTGACTTTC CASSLGRGAFGANVLTF
TRBJ2-7 many TRBV6-1 TRBD2 TGTGCCAGCACTGGACTAGGATACTACGAGCAGTACTTC CASTGLGYYEQYF
TRBJ2-7 . TRBV5-6 TRBD2 TGTGCCAGCAGCTTAATCAAGACTAGCGGGGGATCCTACGAGCAGTACTTC CASSLIKTSGGSYEQYF
TRBJ2-3 many TRBV2 TRBD2 TGTGCCAGCAGTGGCGATAGCGGGGGGTCAGATACGCAGTATTTT CASSGDSGGSDTQYF
TRBJ2-7 many TRBV12-3/TRBV12-4 . TGTGCCAGCAGTTTAGTGTTATGGGGGGTTTGGACGTCAAGAAACGAGCAGTACTTC CASSLVLWGVWTSRNEQYF
TRBJ1-1 . TRBV6-1 . TGTGCCAGCAGTGACTCAGGAGTTGAAGCTTTCTTT CASSDSGVEAFF
TRBJ2-3 once TRBV10-3 TRBD2 TGTGCCATCAGTGAGTCGAGTAGCGGGGCGCCCACAGATACGCAGTATTTT CAISESSSGAPTDTQYF
TRBJ2-7 . TRBV28 . TGTGCCAGCAGTTCGCGACCCTACGAGCAGTACTTC CASSSRPYEQYF
TRBJ1-4 few TRBV12-3/TRBV12-4 . TGTGCCAGCAGCCCGACTCGAGAAAAACTGTTTTTT CASSPTREKLFF
TRBJ1-2 many TRBV30 TRBD1 TGTGCCTGGAGTGTATTCGCCAGGGGGTATGGCTACACCTTC CAWSVFARGYGYTF
TRBJ1-4 many TRBV2 . TGTGCCAGCGCAAGGGGTCCGCCAGCGGAATCTGAAAAACTGTTTTTT CASARGPPAESEKLFF
TRBJ2-7 . TRBV6-1 . TGTGCCAGCAGTCGGAACTCGGGGATCTACGAGCAGTACTTC CASSRNSGIYEQYF
TRBJ2-1 . TRBV6-5 TRBD2 TGTGCCAGCAGTTACAGGGACTACCCCTACAATGAGCAGTTCTTC CASSYRDYPYNEQFF
TRBJ1-4 few TRBV10-2 . TGCGCCAGCAGTGAGAACGAGGCAACTAATGAAAAACTGTTTTTT CASSENEATNEKLFF
TRBJ2-7 . TRBV15 TRBD1 TGTGCCACCAGCAGAGACACGGGACAGGGCAGCGAGCAGTACTTC CATSRDTGQGSEQYF
TRBJ1-2 many TRBV7-9 . TGTGCCAGCAGCATACAGGGCAATGGCTACACCTTC CASSIQGNGYTF
TRBJ2-3 . TRBV5-4 TRBD2 TGTGCCAGCAGTCGCCCAATAGCGGGGACTAGCACAGATACGCAGTATTTT CASSRPIAGTSTDTQYF
TRBJ2-5 many TRBV5-1 . TGCGCCAGCAGCCTCGGGCCTCAAGAGACCCAGTACTTC CASSLGPQETQYF
TRBJ1-5 . TRBV7-2 . TGTGCCAGCAGCTTGGGGTCCGGAGGGTATCAGCCCCAGCATTTT CASSLGSGGYQPQHF
TRBJ1-5 few TRBV7-9 . TGTGCCAGCAGCTTAGATTTTCAGCCCCAGCATTTT CASSLDFQPQHF
TRBJ2-5 many TRBV6-1 . TGTGCCAGCAGTGCACAGGGCGGTGGAGGTCAAGAGACCCAGTACTTC CASSAQGGGGQETQYF
TRBJ1-1 few TRBV7-2 . TGTGCCAGCAGCTTGGGGGGAGGAGGGGACACTGAAGCTTTCTTT CASSLGGGGDTEAFF
TRBJ2-6 . TRBV28 . TGTGCCAGCAGTTCGGCAGGCGTATTTGGGGCCAACGTCCTGACTTTC CASSSAGVFGANVLTF
TRBJ1-1 many TRBV7-2 . TGTGCCAGCAGCCTCCACAGGGTTGAGACTGAAGCTTTCTTT CASSLHRVETEAFF
TRBJ1-1 . TRBV19 . TGTGCCAGTAGTAACCTCCCAGGGTTCACTGAAGCTTTCTTT CASSNLPGFTEAFF
TRBJ2-2 . TRBV7-8 TRBD2 TGTGCCAGCAGCTTTATTACGGGGGGGCCCGGGGAGCTGTTTTTT CASSFITGGPGELFF
TRBJ1-3 . TRBV10-3 . TGTGCCATCTGGGAGGGTGAGCTCGGAAACACCATATATTTT CAIWEGELGNTIYF
TRBJ1-4 . TRBV6-1 . TGTGCCAGGGGAGACAAGGGGGTAAATGAAAAACTGTTTTTT CARGDKGVNEKLFF
TRBJ2-1 many TRBV7-2 . TGTGCCAGCAGCTTAGATGTCCTGGGACGAGAGCAGTTCTTC CASSLDVLGREQFF
TRBJ2-7 many TRBV5-1 . TGCGCCAGCAGCCTCACCGGGACTGTCTCCTACGAGCAGTACTTC CASSLTGTVSYEQYF
TRBJ1-2 few TRBV28 . TGTGCCAGCAGTTTATTAGCCAGCTATGGCTACACCTTC CASSLLASYGYTF
TRBJ2-1 many TRBV29-1 TRBD2 TGCAGCGTTGTTTCCAGCGGGGGGACCTACAATGAGCAGTTCTTC CSVVSSGGTYNEQFF
TRBJ2-7 many TRBV7-2 TRBD1 TGTGCCAGCAGGAGGTCGGGACAGGGCTCCTACGAGCAGTACTTC CASRRSGQGSYEQYF
TRBJ1-2 many TRBV28 TRBD1 TGTGCCAGCAGTTGGACAGGAGCCAACTATGGCTACACCTTC CASSWTGANYGYTF
TRBJ1-1 few TRBV28 . TGTGCCAGCAGTTCAGGGTTTTACAATGAAGCTTTCTTT CASSSGFYNEAFF
TRBJ2-5 many TRBV7-2 . TGTGCCAGCAGCTTAGCGCCGACGGGATTCCAAGAGACCCAGTACTTC CASSLAPTGFQETQYF
TRBJ2-5 . TRBV7-7 TRBD1 TGTGCCAGCAGCGACGGGACAGGGGTCCAGTACTTC CASSDGTGVQYF
TRBJ2-1 many TRBV6-1 TRBD2 TGTGCCAGCAGTGAATGGGGGCCCCTAGCGGGGGCCTACAATGAGCAGTTCTTC CASSEWGPLAGAYNEQFF